The 14 T cell receptor beta chains below all came from one sample that was sequenced in a study of vaccination effects on CD4 cells after COVID-19. These receptors have no identified antigens. Libraries were prepared by immunoSEQ multiplex PCR; TCRdb keeps only in-frame clonotypes and omits some of them. The table has about 74,000 clones, roughly three quarters seen once; the top ten hold roughly 2%. At the end of about 9 days of culture, CD4+ T cells were isolated. The sequencing here drew on CD4+ T cells from PBMCs cultured without peptide, taken before COVID-19 vaccination. The origin of the receptors is a human donor who received a COVID-19 vaccine.

This sequence joins TRBV28 and TRBJ2-7; D is uncertain. Germline CDR1 and CDR2: MDHEN and SYDVKM. The V end was cut by 2 bases, the J end by 6 bases, with 5 bases between. This CDR3 is built from 11 residues. CDR3 in DNA: TGTGCCAGCAGTTTACGCCGCGAGCAGTACGTC. This sequence encodes CASSLRREQYV.

V is TRBV9 and J is TRBJ1-1; TRBD1 is a possible D gene (5 bases). CDR1 and CDR2 (germline): SGDLS, YYNGEE. Trimming pared 3 bases from V and 0 bases from J, leaving 9 bases between. This CDR3 has 14 residues. CDR3 nucleotide sequence: TGTGCCAGCAGCGGGGGACTCTTGAACACTGAAGCTTTCTTT. This encodes CASSGGLLNTEAFF.

The rearrangement uses TRBV7-8 and TRBJ2-5, with a possible D match to TRBD1 (6 bases). The CDR3 runs to 14 residues. Per germline, CDR1 SGHVS and CDR2 FQNEAQ. Between the trimmed V and J ends, which lost 3 bases and 5 bases, there was a span of 13 bases. DNA for the CDR3: TGTGCCAGCAGCTTCCGTGCCCAGGGGGAGACCCAGTACTTC. Protein sequence: CASSFRAQGETQYF.

J is TRBJ1-3 and V is TRBV7-3; 7 positions match TRBD1. This CDR3 comprises 13 residues. Germline V gene data show CDR1 as SGHTA and CDR2 as FQGTGA. V was pared by 5 bases and J by 4 bases, with 2 bases of the junction left unmatched. The chain's CDR3 is CASSGGQGNTIYF. DNA for the CDR3: TGTGCCAGCAGCGGGGGACAGGGAAACACCATATATTTT.

V is TRBV7-8 and J is TRBJ1-4, with 9 bases identical to TRBD1. The CDR3 contains 16 residues. In germline, CDR1 is SGHVS, CDR2 FQNEAQ. The V and J ends lost 6 bases and 8 bases, in that order; junction bases with no gene match: 13. The DNA of the CDR3 is TGTGCCAGCAGTAAAAATTGGGACAGGGCTGAAGAAAAACTGTTTTTT. Translating gives CASSKNWDRAEEKLFF.

This clone was detected only a few times. V gene TRBV7-2 combines with J gene TRBJ2-1, with 8 bases lining up with TRBD2. CDR3 size: 14 residues. Looked up from germline, CDR1 is SGHTA and CDR2 is FQGNSA. V was clipped by 5 bases and J by 7 bases; unmatched bases: 7. CDR3 coding DNA: TGTGCCAGCAGCCTAGGTAGCGGGGTAAATGAGCAGTTCTTC. This translates into CASSLGSGVNEQFF. Looking up the rest from reference TRBV7-2 and TRBJ2-1 gives the full variable domain: GAGVSQSPSNKVTEKGKDVELRCDPISGHTALYWYRQSLGQGLEFLIYFQGNSAPDKSGLPSDRFSAERTGGSVSTLTIQRTQQEDSAVYLCASSLGSGVNEQFFGPGTRLTVL.

The V and J genes are TRBV5-1 and TRBJ2-4; 8 bases line up with TRBD1. Germline CDR1 is SGHRS and CDR2 is YFSETQ. J lost 2 bases, V lost 7 bases, and 8 bases had no gene match. CDR3 length equals 15 residues. The CDR3 here is CASGTGGSTKNIQYF. CDR3 coding DNA: TGCGCCAGCGGGACAGGTGGTTCGACCAAAAACATTCAGTACTTC.

V gene TRBV28 combines with J gene TRBJ1-3; D remains unclear. CDR1 is MDHEN and CDR2 is SYDVKM in the germline V gene. There are 15 residues in the CDR3. V gave up 5 bases and J gave up 3 bases, with 14 bases separating them. CDR3 in amino acids: CASSPPGVSGNTIYF. Written as DNA, the CDR3 is TGTGCCAGCAGTCCCCCAGGAGTAAGTGGAAACACCATATATTTT. Together with reference TRBV28 and TRBJ1-3, the CDR3 gives the full variable domain: DVKVTQSSRYLVKRTGEKVFLECVQDMDHENMFWYRQDPGLGLRLIYFSYDVKMKEKGDIPEGYSVSREKKERFSLILESASTNQTSMYLCASSPPGVSGNTIYFGEGSWLTVV.

This clone was found a few times. The chain is built from TRBV28 and TRBJ1-5; the D gene is possibly TRBD1 (5 bases). Germline CDR1 MDHEN, CDR2 SYDVKM. V was clipped by 5 bases and J by 2 bases, with 10 bases between them. CDR3 length equals 14 residues. The CDR3 is CASSRGGGNQPQHF. The DNA for the CDR3 is TGTGCCAGCAGTCGCGGGGGTGGCAATCAGCCCCAGCATTTT.

J is TRBJ2-3 and V is TRBV7-3; D is ambiguous. Trimming took off 1 base at V and 2 bases at J, with 7 bases between the two ends. There are 14 residues in the CDR3. Germline V gives CDR1 SGHTA, CDR2 FQGTGA. CDR3 sequence: CASSLSGITDTQYF. The CDR3 region has the DNA TGTGCCAGCAGCTTAAGTGGCATCACAGATACGCAGTATTTT.

This clone was found a few times. The chain couples TRBV4-2 to TRBJ1-1; D perhaps matches TRBD1 (5 bases). The CDR3 runs 13 residues. The germline V gene encodes CDR1 LGHNA and CDR2 YNFKEQ. The V gene lost 1 base and the J gene lost 8 bases, with 11 bases spanning the gap. In DNA, the CDR3 is TGTGCCAGCAGCCAAGGAAAGGGGACCGAAGCTTTCTTT. Amino acid sequence: CASSQGKGTEAFF.

This chain uses TRBV28 with TRBJ1-1, with TRBD1 identical over 7 bases. V lost 3 bases and J lost 2; bases outside the gene matches: 6. The CDR3 contains 15 residues. Germline V CDR1 and CDR2: MDHEN, SYDVKM. CDR3 residues: CASSLFQGENTEAFF. The CDR3 coding sequence is TGTGCCAGCAGTTTGTTTCAGGGGGAAAACACTGAAGCTTTCTTT.

V usage is TRBV24-1 and J usage is TRBJ2-5, with TRBD2 as a possible D gene (6 bases). This CDR3 region has 17 residues. Per germline, CDR1 KGHDR and CDR2 SFDVKD. V shed 5 bases and J shed 0 bases, with 18 bases lying between them. The CDR3 reads CATSAPSGRTNQETQYF. The CDR3 region has the DNA TGTGCCACCAGTGCCCCCTCGGGAAGGACTAACCAAGAGACCCAGTACTTC.

The chain combines TRBV30 with TRBJ2-1; D could derive from TRBD1 or TRBD2 (5 bases each). The CDR3 extends over 14 amino acids. Trimming took off 6 bases at V and 5 bases at J, with 17 bases between the two ends. Germline-derived CDR1 and CDR2 are GTSNPN and SVGIG (reference sequence). The CDR3 DNA sequence: TGTGCCTGCCTTTGGGGCGGGCGAAACAATGAGCAGTTCTTC. Encoded protein: CACLWGGRNNEQFF.